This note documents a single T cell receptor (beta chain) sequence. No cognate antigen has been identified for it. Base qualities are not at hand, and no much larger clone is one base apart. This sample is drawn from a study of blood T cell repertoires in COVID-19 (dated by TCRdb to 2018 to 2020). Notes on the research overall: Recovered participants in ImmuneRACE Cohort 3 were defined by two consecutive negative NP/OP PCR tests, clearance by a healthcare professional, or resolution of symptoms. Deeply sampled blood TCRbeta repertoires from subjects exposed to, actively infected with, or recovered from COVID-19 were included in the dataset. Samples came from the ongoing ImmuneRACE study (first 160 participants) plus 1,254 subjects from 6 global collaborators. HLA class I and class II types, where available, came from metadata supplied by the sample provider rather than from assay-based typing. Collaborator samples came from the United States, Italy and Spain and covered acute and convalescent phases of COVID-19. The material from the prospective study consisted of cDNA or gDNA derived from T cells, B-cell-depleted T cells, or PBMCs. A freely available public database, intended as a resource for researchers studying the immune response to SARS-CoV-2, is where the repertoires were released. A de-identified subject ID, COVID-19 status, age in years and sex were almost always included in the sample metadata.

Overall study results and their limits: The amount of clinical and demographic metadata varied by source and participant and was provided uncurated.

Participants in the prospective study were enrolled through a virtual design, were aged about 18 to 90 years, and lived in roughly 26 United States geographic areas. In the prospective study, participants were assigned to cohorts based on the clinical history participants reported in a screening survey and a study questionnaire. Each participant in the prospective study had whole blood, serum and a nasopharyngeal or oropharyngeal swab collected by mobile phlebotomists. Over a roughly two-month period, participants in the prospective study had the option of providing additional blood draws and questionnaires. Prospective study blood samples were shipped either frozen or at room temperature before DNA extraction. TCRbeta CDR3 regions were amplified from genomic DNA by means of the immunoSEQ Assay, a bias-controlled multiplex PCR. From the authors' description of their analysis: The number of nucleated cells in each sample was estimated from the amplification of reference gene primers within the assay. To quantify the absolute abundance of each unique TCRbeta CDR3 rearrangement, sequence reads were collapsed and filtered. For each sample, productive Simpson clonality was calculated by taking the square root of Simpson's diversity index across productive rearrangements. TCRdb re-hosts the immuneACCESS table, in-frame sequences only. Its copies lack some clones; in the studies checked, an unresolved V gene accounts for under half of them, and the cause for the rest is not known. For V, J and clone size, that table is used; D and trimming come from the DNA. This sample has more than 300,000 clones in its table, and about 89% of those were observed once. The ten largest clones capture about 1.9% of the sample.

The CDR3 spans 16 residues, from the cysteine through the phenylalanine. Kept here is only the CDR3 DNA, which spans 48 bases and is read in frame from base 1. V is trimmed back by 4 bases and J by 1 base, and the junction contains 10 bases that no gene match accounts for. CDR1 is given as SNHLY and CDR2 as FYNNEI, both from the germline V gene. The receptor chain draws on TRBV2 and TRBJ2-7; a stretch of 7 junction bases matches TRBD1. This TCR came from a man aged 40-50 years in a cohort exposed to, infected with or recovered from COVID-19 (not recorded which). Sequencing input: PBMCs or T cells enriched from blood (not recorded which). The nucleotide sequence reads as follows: TGTGCCAGCAGTGGTTCGCAGGGGGTAAGGTCCTACGAGCAGTACTTC. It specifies CASSGSQGVRSYEQYF.